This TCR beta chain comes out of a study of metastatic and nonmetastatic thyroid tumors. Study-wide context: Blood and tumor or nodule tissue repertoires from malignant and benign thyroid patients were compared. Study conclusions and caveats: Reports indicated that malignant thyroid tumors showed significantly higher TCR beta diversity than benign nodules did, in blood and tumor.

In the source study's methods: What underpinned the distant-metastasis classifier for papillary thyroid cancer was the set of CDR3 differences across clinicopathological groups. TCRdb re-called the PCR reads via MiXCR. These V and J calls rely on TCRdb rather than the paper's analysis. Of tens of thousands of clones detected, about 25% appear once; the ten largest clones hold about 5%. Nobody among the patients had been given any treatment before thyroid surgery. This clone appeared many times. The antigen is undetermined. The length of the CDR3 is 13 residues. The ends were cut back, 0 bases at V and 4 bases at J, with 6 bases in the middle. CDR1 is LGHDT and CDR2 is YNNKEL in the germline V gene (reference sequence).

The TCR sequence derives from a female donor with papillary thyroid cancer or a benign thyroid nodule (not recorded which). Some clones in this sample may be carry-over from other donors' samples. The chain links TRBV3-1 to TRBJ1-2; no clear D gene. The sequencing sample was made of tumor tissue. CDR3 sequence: CASSQEGVYGYTF. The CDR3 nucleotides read TGTGCCAGCAGCCAAGAAGGTGTCTATGGCTACACCTTC.